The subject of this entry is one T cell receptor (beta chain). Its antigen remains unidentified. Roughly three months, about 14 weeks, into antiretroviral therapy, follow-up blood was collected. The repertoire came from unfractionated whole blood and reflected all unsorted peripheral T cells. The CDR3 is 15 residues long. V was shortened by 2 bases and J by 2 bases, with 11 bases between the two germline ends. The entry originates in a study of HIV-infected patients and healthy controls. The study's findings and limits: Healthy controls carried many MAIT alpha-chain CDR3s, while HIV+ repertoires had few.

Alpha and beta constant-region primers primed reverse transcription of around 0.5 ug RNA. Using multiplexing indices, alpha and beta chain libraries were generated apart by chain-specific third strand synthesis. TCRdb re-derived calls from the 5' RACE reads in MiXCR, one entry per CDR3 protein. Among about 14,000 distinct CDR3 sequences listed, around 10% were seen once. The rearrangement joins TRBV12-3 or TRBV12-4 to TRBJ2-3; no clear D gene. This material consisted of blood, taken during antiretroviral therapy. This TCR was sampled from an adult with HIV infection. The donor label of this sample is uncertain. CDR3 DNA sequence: TGTGCCAGCAGTTTAAGATGGTCATCCACAGATACGCAGTATTTT. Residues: CASSLRWSSTDTQYF.